What follows is one T cell receptor (beta chain) and its context. Its antigen is not identified. The source of the sample is a study of blood T cells in healthy people across ages. The use of a sample-barcoded 5' primer and a J-beta primer mix characterized a second PCR of roughly 6 to 11 cycles. Each of the cDNA molecules was tagged by a template-switch adaptor with 12 random nucleotides. TCRdb re-derived calls from the 5' RACE reads in MiXCR, one entry per CDR3 protein. The table records around 850,000 distinct CDR3 sequences, roughly 34% of them present only once. Study-level findings and limits: TCR beta diversity per million T cells fell roughly linearly with age. The long-lived group displayed more naive CD4+ cells, plus higher diversity, than the aged donors did.

Germline loops: CDR1 SEHNR, CDR2 FQNEAQ (reference sequence). V was pared by 5 bases and J by 11 bases, with 8 bases of the junction left unmatched. The CDR3 spans 14 residues. V gene TRBV7-9 combines with J gene TRBJ1-6; 8 nucleotides agree with TRBD1. The source material was blood. The TCR sequence derives from a man between 18 and 35 years old in good health. The CDR3 DNA is TGTGCCAGCAGCCCGGACAGGGTGCATCCACCCCTCCACTTT. Its protein product is CASSPDRVHPPLHF. The complete variable domain, with remaining parts taken from reference TRBV7-9 and TRBJ1-6, reads DTGVSQNPRHKITKRGQNVTFRCDPISEHNRLYWYRQTLGQGPEFLTYFQNEAQLEKSRLLSDRFSAERPKGSFSTLEIQRTEQGDSAMYLCASSPDRVHPPLHFGNGTRLTVT.